This record concerns one T cell receptor (beta chain) sequence. The record originates from a study of blood T cell repertoires in COVID-19. The CDR3 has 11 amino acids. Trimming stripped 7 bases from V and 0 bases from J, with 4 bases between. The germline CDR1 and CDR2 sequences are MNHEY and SMNVEV (reference sequence). Sequenced by immunoSEQ multiplex PCR; TCRdb stores in-frame clones only, minus some. The table includes just under 150,000 clones, 75% to 90% detected once. The sequence derives from a human donor in a cohort sampled during active COVID-19. The specimen was peripheral blood. The chain recombines TRBV27 with TRBJ2-7; D is unclear. CDR3 sequence (DNA): TGTGCCAGCACCCGCTCCTACGAGCAGTACGTC. Translation gives CASTRSYEQYV.